The T cell receptor (beta chain) under discussion was sequenced for a study of neurological immune-mediated disorders. Study results and limitations: The greatest TCR clonal expansion appeared in HTLV-1-associated myelopathy and the smallest, falling below healthy controls, in multiple sclerosis. None of the CDR3 amino acid sequences of expanded clones recurred across subjects, suggesting private repertoires in all groups.

5'RACE generated cDNA with 10-nucleotide random UMIs. TCRdb analysed the 5' RACE reads with MiXCR anew, one entry per CDR3 protein. The sample carries roughly 80,000 distinct CDR3 sequences, about a sixth recorded once. Volunteers attending a blood bank in Maryland, USA, served as healthy controls. The CDR3 covers 16 residues. The germline V gene encodes CDR1 SEHNR and CDR2 FQNEAQ (reference sequence). This clonotype was observed a handful of times. The target antigen is unknown. At one end the junction does not follow the germline gene, possibly because of a read error. Sequencing was done on a sample of PBMCs. V and J are TRBV7-9 and TRBJ1-1; TRBD1 matches 7 bases. The receptor comes from a woman aged 35 to 49 in good health. The CDR3 spells CASSLWEGAVTTEAFF. The CDR3 DNA follows: TGTGCCAGCAGCTTATGGGAGGGGGCGGTGACCACTGAAGCGTTCTTT.